This TCR beta chain was recovered during a study of T cells after yellow fever vaccination (dated by TCRdb to the late 2010s). About the study as a whole: The SMART-Seq v4 Ultra Low Input RNA kit was used to prepare libraries from fractions with low cell numbers. To track T-cell clones before and after primary and booster YFV17D yellow fever vaccination, bulk TCR alpha and beta repertoires were sequenced longitudinally. Two healthy male donors, one aged 18 to 30 and one aged 30 to 40 years, were included in the cohort. Blood samples were taken at several timepoints before and after primary and secondary immunization, and bulk PBMC replicates and cell subsets were isolated. Broader findings and caveats from the paper: Because the study included only a couple of donors, the extent to which the findings can be generalized is limited. Most clones expanded after primary vaccination (approximately 96% of CD4 and 70% to 90% of CD8) were re-detected after the booster, suggesting that broad memory maintenance occurred. Computational filtering was required because FACS-sorted repertoires could contain abundant contaminating clonotypes from the bulk population. Compared with the primary T-cell response, the secondary T-cell response was faster but weaker, reaching its peak on day 5 rather than on day 15. A small fraction of clonotypes showed up in both the CD4 and CD8 compartments, probably as a result of convergent recombination.

The sample was run on an Illumina NovaSeq 6000. TCR cDNA was synthesized by 5'RACE template switching, through which a universal primer site and unique molecular identifiers were introduced. Priming of cDNA synthesis was performed from both the TCR alpha and TCR beta constant segments. Two PCR steps were used to amplify libraries, with sample barcodes and sequencing adapters being added in the second step. Libraries were sequenced on Illumina HiSeq 2500 (2x100 bp) or NovaSeq (2x150 bp). Processing in the source paper ran as follows. Reads were demultiplexed and collapsed into UMI consensus sequences with MIGEC, and V(D)J alignment was performed with MiXCR. Vaccine-responding clonotypes were identified with edgeR using replicate PBMC samples, with FDR below 0.01 and a log2 fold change above 5 up to day 15 being required. Each bulk clonotype received a CD4 or CD8 identity based on whether the sequenced CD4 or CD8 repertoire contained that clonotype at higher abundance. TCRdb cleaned the public reads at Q25 with fastp, built clones with MiXCR and kept in-frame beta chains. Identical CDR3 proteins give one entry, which carries the most common genes and DNA. TCRdb's processing, not the study's, gives the V and J calls here. The sample records about 340,000 distinct CDR3 sequences, 3.5% to 4.5% of which are singletons. The leading ten clones occupy roughly 24% of the sample.

This clonotype was seen repeatedly, ten times or more. Its cognate antigen has yet to be identified. There are no base qualities to consult, and no much larger clone falls within one base. In light of the paper, this sample's treatment or condition label describes: live attenuated yellow fever vaccine strain. Two biological replicates of bulk PBMCs were collected at each blood-draw timepoint. A standard Ficoll-Paque protocol was used to isolate PBMCs from peripheral blood. TriZol was used to extract RNA from bulk PBMCs, from CD4 and CD8 fractions, and from dextramer-positive and dextramer-negative fractions. V is cut back by 5 bases and J by 5 bases, with 17 bases in the junction unmatched. CDR3 length: 17 amino acids, cysteine to phenylalanine. The CDR3 DNA has 51 bases and is translated from base 1. Taken from the germline V gene, the CDR1 and CDR2 loops are SGHTA and FQGNSA.

The specimen was PBMCs, collected 5 days after the yellow fever booster vaccination. The rearranged chain carries TRBV7-2 and TRBJ2-5, with 7 bases in between that match TRBD2. This receptor was taken from a man between 18 and 35 years old who received the YFV17D yellow fever vaccine. The bases are TGTGCCAGCAGCGTAGGGCGGGGGAGCCGGAGCCATGAGACCCAGTACTTC. This yields the protein CASSVGRGSRSHETQYF.